The following is a T cell receptor (beta chain) sequence with its context. Seattle patients were enrolled during active infection and followed longitudinally. The data were taken from a study of blood T cell repertoires in COVID-19. Across the whole study: Whether acute or convalescent, the COVID-19 samples came from the United States, Italy and Spain.

In the original processing: It was from reference gene primer amplification that nucleated cell counts were estimated. The table came from immunoSEQ multiplex PCR; TCRdb's copy has only in-frame clones and leaves some out. Clone size and the V and J calls come from that table; the DNA yielded D and trimming. The data contain some 90,000 clones, around nine tenths of them singletons. The CDR3 length is 14 residues. CDR1 SGHRS and CDR2 YFSETQ come from the germline V gene. V dropped 2 bases and J dropped 1 base, with 9 bases sitting between them. V gene TRBV5-1 combines with J gene TRBJ2-5, with a weak D call TRBD1 (5 bases). Sequenced material: peripheral blood. The TCR was taken from a woman in her sixties with COVID-19, enrolled during active disease. CDR3: CASSFGATQETQYF. The CDR3 bases are TGCGCCAGCAGCTTTGGGGCCACCCAAGAGACCCAGTACTTC.